This T cell receptor (beta chain) was recovered during a study of blood T cell repertoires in COVID-19. Across the study: In each case, the material was cDNA or gDNA derived from T cells, B-cell-depleted T cells, or PBMCs.

This CDR3 is 13 amino acids long. Germline V gene lookup returns CDR1 SGDLS and CDR2 YYNGEE. Trimming left V 6 bases short and J 3 bases short, with 12 bases between. In the source study's methods: Reference gene primer amplification yielded estimated nucleated cell counts. Clones were sequenced by immunoSEQ multiplex PCR, and TCRdb holds only the in-frame ones, with some missing. Clonal size and the V and J genes are those of that table, whereas D and trimming came from the DNA. Counted here are some 180,000 clones, around four fifths occurring once; the ten biggest clones make up about 2.1%. The receptor was derived from a woman over 75 with acute or convalescent COVID-19. The chain uses TRBV9 and TRBJ1-1, with TRBD1 as a possible D gene (5 bases). Sequencing was done on a sample of peripheral blood. The CDR3 reads CASTTGEDTEAFF. In DNA form, the CDR3 reads TGTGCCAGCACCACGGGGGAGGACACTGAAGCTTTCTTT.